This T cell receptor (beta chain) was identified during a study of brain metastases from non-small cell lung cancer. Study findings and constraints: Compared with primary tumors, brain metastases showed less T-cell infiltration. Compared with their matched primary tumors, 60% to 65% of brain metastases showed expanded T-cell clones.

The CDR3 totals 15 residues. Germline loops: CDR1 SGHTA, CDR2 FQGNSA. V lost 1 base and J 6 bases, leaving 13 bases between the germline ends. Details on this clone: No antigen is known for it.

TCRdb's table, derived via immunoSEQ multiplex PCR, lists solely in-frame clones and lacks some. The table lists roughly 2,000 clones, around 80% of them singletons. This sequence originates from a donor at least 40 years old with non-small cell lung cancer. This sequence joins TRBV7-2 and TRBJ1-5; possible D gene TRBD1, 5 bases. The sequencing input was primary lung tumor tissue. The CDR3 loop reads CASSLDSTQGQPQHF. For the CDR3, the DNA is TGTGCCAGCAGCTTAGATTCGACTCAGGGTCAGCCCCAGCATTTT.